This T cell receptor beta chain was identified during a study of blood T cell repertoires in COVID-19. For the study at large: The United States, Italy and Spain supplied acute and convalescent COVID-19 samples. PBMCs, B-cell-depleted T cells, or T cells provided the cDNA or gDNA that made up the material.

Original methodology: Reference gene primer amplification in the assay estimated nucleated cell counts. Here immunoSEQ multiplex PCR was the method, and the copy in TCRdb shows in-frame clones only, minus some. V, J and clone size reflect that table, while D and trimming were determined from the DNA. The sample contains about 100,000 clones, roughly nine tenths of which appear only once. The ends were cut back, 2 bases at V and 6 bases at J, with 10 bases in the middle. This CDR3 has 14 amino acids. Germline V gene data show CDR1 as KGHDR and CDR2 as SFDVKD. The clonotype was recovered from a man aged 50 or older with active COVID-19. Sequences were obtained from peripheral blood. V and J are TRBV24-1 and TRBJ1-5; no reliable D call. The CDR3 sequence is CATSDSGSVQPQHF. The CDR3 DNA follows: TGTGCCACCAGTGATTCTGGGAGTGTTCAGCCCCAGCATTTT.